The rows below give T cell receptor beta chains drawn from one sample of a study of T cell responses to AZD1222 COVID-19 vaccine. Profiled with immunoSEQ multiplex PCR; TCRdb holds only in-frame clones, not every one. The sample lists under 150,000 clones; about nine tenths were seen once. Sequencing used peripheral blood, obtained on day 0 of AZD1222 vaccination. These receptors were taken from an adult in good health. The CDR3 runs from the conserved cysteine through the conserved F or W. A D gene is named only where the DNA matches it firmly. The size field is filled for only some rows; it gives once, few, many or a size class.

cdr3_aa cdr3_nt j_call cdr3_length clone_size d_call v_call
CASSPGIDIQYF TGTGCCAGCAGTCCAGGAATTGACATTCAGTACTTC TRBJ2-4 12 NA NA TRBV6-6
CASSVEGRGMDTQYF TGTGCCAGCAGCGTAGAGGGCAGGGGGATGGATACGCAGTATTTT TRBJ2-3 15 NA TRBD1 TRBV9
CASSVIGPNTGELFF TGTGCCAGCAGTGTTATCGGACCAAACACCGGGGAGCTGTTTTTT TRBJ2-2 15 NA NA TRBV2
CASSPGTDYEQYF TGTGCCAGCTCACCCGGGACAGACTACGAGCAGTACTTC TRBJ2-7 13 few TRBD1 TRBV18
CASSPWTTTDNEQFF TGTGCCAGCTCACCCTGGACTACCACCGACAATGAGCAGTTCTTC TRBJ2-1 15 NA NA TRBV18
CASTGHDVSNQPQHF TGTGCCAGCACCGGACACGACGTTAGCAATCAGCCCCAGCATTTT TRBJ1-5 15 NA NA TRBV2
CAWSRDSSNQPQHF TGTGCCTGGAGCCGGGACAGTAGCAATCAGCCCCAGCATTTT TRBJ1-5 14 NA TRBD1 TRBV30
CASSFRSAGEQFF TGTGCCAGCAGCTTTAGGAGTGCCGGTGAGCAGTTCTTC TRBJ2-1 13 NA NA TRBV5-5
CASSFGLAPNTGELFF TGTGCCAGCAGCTTTGGACTAGCGCCGAACACCGGGGAGCTGTTTTTT TRBJ2-2 16 NA TRBD2 TRBV7-3
CASSGGTGGGEQFF TGTGCCAGCAGTGGGGGGACAGGGGGCGGCGAGCAGTTCTTC TRBJ2-1 14 NA TRBD1 TRBV6-2/TRBV6-3
CASKKGDNEQFF TGTGCCAGCAAGAAAGGAGACAATGAGCAGTTCTTC TRBJ2-1 12 NA NA TRBV3-1/TRBV3-2
CASSSGGSYNEQFF TGTGCCAGCAGTTCAGGGGGCTCCTACAATGAGCAGTTCTTC TRBJ2-1 14 NA TRBD1 TRBV6-6
CASKGGNEQFF TGTGCCAGCAAGGGAGGGAATGAGCAGTTCTTC TRBJ2-1 11 NA TRBD2 TRBV6-5
CSALTDDGYTF TGCAGCGCCCTGACTGACGATGGCTACACCTTC TRBJ1-2 11 NA NA TRBV29-1
CASRTGPPNPAKNIQYF TGTGCCAGCAGGACAGGGCCACCTAATCCAGCCAAAAACATTCAGTACTTC TRBJ2-4 17 NA TRBD1 TRBV27
CASSVSGNTEAFF TGTGCCAGCAGCGTTTCAGGTAACACTGAAGCTTTCTTT TRBJ1-1 13 NA NA TRBV9
CASSQGLAGRETQYF TGTGCCAGCAGCCAAGGACTAGCGGGTCGAGAGACCCAGTACTTC TRBJ2-5 15 NA TRBD2 TRBV4-2
CASSKEGPLEEGNEKLFF TGTGCCAGCAGCAAAGAGGGGCCGCTGGAGGAGGGTAATGAAAAACTGTTTTTT TRBJ1-4 18 NA NA TRBV21-1
CASSQDTGRGPIEAFF TGTGCCAGCAGCCAAGATACGGGGAGGGGGCCCATTGAAGCTTTCTTT TRBJ1-1 16 NA TRBD1 TRBV3-1/TRBV3-2
CASSRTGVGQPQHF TGTGCCAGCAGCCGGACAGGGGTTGGTCAGCCCCAGCATTTT TRBJ1-5 14 NA TRBD1 TRBV6-5
CASSPGTSGREETQYF TGTGCCAGCAGCCCTGGGACTAGCGGGAGGGAGGAGACCCAGTACTTC TRBJ2-5 16 NA TRBD2 TRBV11-3
CASSLAWGIGGTVNQPQHF TGTGCCAGCAGCCTAGCTTGGGGTATAGGGGGGACGGTCAATCAGCCCCAGCATTTT TRBJ1-5 19 once NA TRBV7-7
CASSNEGAPGNTIYF TGTGCCAGTAGTAACGAGGGGGCGCCTGGAAACACCATATATTTT TRBJ1-3 15 NA TRBD1 TRBV19
CASSIGTDTYEQYF TGTGCCAGTAGTATAGGGACGGATACCTACGAGCAGTACTTC TRBJ2-7 14 NA NA TRBV19
CASSSVGGPNTEAFF TGCGCCAGCAGCTCAGTGGGGGGGCCGAACACTGAAGCTTTCTTT TRBJ1-1 15 NA NA TRBV5-1
CASSPPAAPSCTF TGTGCCAGCAGTCCCCCGGCAGCTCCATCCTGCACCTTC TRBJ1-2 13 NA NA TRBV28
CASGESEKLFF TGTGCCAGCGGGGAGAGTGAAAAACTGTTTTTT TRBJ1-4 11 NA NA TRBV7-8
CASSTDRIGGGYTF TGCGCCAGCAGCACGGACAGGATAGGAGGCGGCTACACCTTC TRBJ1-2 14 NA TRBD1 TRBV5-1
CASSWPPGQGTVTEAFF TGCGCCAGCAGCTGGCCCCCGGGACAGGGGACGGTCACTGAAGCTTTCTTT TRBJ1-1 17 few TRBD1 TRBV5-1